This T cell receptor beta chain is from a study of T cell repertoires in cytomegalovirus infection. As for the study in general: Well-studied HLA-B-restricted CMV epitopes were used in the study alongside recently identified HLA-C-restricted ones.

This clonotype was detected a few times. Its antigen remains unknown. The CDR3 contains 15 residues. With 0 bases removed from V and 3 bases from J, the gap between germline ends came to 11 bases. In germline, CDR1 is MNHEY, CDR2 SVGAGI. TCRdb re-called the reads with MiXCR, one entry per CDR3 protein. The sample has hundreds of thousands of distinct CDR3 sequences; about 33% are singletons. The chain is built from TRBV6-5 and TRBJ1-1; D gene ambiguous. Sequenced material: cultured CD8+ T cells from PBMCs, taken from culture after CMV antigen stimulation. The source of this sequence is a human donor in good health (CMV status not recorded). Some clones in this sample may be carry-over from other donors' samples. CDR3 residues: CASSYSIGRDTEAFF. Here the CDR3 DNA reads TGTGCCAGCAGTTACTCGATAGGGAGAGACACTGAAGCTTTCTTT.